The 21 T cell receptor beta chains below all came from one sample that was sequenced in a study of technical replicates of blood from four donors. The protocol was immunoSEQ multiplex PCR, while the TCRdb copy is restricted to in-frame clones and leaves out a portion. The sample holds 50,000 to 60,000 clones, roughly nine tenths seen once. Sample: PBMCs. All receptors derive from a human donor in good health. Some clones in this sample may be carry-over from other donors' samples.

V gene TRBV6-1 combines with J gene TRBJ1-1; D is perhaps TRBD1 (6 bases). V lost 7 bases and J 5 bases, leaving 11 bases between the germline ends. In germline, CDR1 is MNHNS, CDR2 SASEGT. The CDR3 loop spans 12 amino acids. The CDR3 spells CASMGAWTEAFF. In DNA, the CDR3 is TGTGCCAGCATGGGGGCATGGACTGAAGCTTTCTTT.

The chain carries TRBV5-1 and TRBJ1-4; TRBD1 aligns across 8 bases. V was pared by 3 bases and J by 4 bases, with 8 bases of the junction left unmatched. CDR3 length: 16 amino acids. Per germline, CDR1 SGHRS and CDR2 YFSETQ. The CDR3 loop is CASSWGADRGNEKLFF. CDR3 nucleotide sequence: TGCGCCAGCAGCTGGGGGGCCGACAGGGGTAATGAAAAACTGTTTTTT. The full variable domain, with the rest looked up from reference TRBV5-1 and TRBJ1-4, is KAGVTQTPRYLIKTRGQQVTLSCSPISGHRSVSWYQQTPGQGLQFLFEYFSETQRNKGNFPGRFSGRQFSNSRSEMNVSTLELGDSALYLCASSWGADRGNEKLFFGSGTQLSVL.

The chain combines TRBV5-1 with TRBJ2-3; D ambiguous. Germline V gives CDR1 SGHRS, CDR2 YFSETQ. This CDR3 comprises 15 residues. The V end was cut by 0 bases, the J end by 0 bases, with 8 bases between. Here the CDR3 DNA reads TGCGCCAGCAGCTTGGGTGGCGGTAGCACAGATACGCAGTATTTT. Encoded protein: CASSLGGGSTDTQYF.

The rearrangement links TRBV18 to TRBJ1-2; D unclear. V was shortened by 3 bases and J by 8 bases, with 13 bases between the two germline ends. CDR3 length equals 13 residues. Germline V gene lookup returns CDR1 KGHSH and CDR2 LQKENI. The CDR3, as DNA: TGTGCCAGCTCACCCCGCTTCGAAGCGGGCTACACCTTC. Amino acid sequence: CASSPRFEAGYTF.

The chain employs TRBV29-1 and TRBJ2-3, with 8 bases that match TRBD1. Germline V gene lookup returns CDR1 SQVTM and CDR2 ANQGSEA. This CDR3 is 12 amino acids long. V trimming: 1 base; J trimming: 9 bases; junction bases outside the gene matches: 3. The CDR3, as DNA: TGCAGCGTTGAAGGCGCAGGGGGCACGCAGTATTTT. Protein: CSVEGAGGTQYF.

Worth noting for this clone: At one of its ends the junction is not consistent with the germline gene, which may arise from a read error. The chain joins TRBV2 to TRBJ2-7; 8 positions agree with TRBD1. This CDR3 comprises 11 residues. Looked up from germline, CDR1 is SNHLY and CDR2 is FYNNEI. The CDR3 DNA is TGTGCCAGCAGTCTTGGACAGGGCACACACTTC. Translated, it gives CASSLGQGTHF. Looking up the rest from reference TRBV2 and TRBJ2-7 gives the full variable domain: EPEVTQTPSHQVTQMGQEVILRCVPISNHLYFYWYRQILGQKVEFLVSFYNNEISEKSEIFDDQFSVERPDGSNFTLKIRSTKLEDSAMYFCASSLGQGTHFGPGTRLTVT.

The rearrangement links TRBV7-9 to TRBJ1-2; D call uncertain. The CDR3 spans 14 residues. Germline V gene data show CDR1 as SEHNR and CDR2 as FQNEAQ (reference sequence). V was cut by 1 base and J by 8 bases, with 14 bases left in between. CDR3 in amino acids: CASSLEVGPGGYTF. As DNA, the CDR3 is TGTGCCAGCAGCTTAGAGGTCGGGCCGGGAGGCTACACCTTC.

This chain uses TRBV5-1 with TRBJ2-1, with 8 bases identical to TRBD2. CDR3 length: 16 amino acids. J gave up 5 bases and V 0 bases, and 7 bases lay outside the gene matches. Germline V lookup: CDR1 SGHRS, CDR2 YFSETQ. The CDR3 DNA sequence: TGCGCCAGCAGCTTGGCCTTTGGGACTAGGGACAATGAGCAGTTCTTC. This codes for CASSLAFGTRDNEQFF.

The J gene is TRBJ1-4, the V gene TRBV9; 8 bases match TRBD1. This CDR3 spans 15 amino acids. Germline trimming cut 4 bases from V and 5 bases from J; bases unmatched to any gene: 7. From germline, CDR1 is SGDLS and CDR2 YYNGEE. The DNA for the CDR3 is TGTGCCAGCAGCAACGGACAGGGAAGAAATGAAAAACTGTTTTTT. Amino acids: CASSNGQGRNEKLFF.

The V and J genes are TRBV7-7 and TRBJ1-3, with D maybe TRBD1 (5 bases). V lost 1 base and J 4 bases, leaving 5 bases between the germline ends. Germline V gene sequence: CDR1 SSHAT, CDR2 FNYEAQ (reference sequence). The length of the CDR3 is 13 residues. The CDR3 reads CASSLGTGNTIYF. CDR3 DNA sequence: TGTGCCAGCAGCTTAGGGACAGGAAACACCATATATTTT.

The CDR3 nucleotides are TGTGCAAGTCGCTTAGAGGCAGCGGGGGAGATTAGAGAGACCCAGTACTTC. As protein: CASRLEAAGEIRETQYF. The genes are TRBV12-2 and TRBJ2-5; TRBD2 is the table's D call, not checked against the DNA. TRBV12-2 is described as a pseudogene. The CDR3 covers 17 residues.

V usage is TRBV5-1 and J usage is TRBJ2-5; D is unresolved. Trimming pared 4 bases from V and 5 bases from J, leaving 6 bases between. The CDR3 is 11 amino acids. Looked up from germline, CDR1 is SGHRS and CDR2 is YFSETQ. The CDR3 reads CASSSRETQYF. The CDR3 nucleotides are TGCGCCAGCAGCAGCAGGGAGACCCAGTACTTC.

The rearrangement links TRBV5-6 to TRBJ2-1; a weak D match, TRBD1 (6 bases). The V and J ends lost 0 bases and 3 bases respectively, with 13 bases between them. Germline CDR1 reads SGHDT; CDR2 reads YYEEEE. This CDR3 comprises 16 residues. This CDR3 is CASSLGTGSNYNEQFF. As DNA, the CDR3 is TGTGCCAGCAGCTTGGGTACAGGGAGTAACTACAATGAGCAGTTCTTC.

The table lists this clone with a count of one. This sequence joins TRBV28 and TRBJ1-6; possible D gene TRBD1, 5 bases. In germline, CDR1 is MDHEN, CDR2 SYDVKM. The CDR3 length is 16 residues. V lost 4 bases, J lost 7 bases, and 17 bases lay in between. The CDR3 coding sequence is TGTGCCAGCAGTTCCCTTCGGGGGAATCGGAATTCACCCCTCCACTTT. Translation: CASSSLRGNRNSPLHF.

Here the CDR3 DNA reads TGTGCCAGCAGCTTAGGGACAGGGACGGAAGTTGGGGCCAACGTCCTGACTTTC. Translation gives CASSLGTGTEVGANVLTF. V and J are TRBV11-3 and TRBJ2-6; TRBD1 matches at 8 bases. The CDR3 is 18 amino acids. The V segment lost 1 base and the J segment 3 bases; nucleotides outside the gene matches: 8. Looked up from germline, CDR1 is SGHNT and CDR2 is YENEEA.

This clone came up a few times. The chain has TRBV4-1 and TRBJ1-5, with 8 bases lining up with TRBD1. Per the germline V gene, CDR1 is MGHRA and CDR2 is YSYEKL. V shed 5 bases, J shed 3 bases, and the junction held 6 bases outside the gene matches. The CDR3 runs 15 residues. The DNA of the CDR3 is TGCGCCAGCAGCTCCTCGGACAGGGTCAATCAGCCCCAGCATTTT. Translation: CASSSSDRVNQPQHF.

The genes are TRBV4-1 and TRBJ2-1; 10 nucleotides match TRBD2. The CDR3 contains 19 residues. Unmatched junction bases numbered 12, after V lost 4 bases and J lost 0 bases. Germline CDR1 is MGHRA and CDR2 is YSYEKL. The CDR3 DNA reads TGCGCCAGCAGCCGGCAGACCCCTAGCGGGGGAAGCTCCTACAATGAGCAGTTCTTC. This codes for CASSRQTPSGGSSYNEQFF.

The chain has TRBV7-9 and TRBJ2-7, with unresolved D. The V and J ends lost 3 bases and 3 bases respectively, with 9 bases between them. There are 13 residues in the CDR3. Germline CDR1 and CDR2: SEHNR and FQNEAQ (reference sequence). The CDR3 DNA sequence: TGTGCCAGCAGCTTGGCAGGCCTCTACGAGCAGTACTTC. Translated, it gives CASSLAGLYEQYF.

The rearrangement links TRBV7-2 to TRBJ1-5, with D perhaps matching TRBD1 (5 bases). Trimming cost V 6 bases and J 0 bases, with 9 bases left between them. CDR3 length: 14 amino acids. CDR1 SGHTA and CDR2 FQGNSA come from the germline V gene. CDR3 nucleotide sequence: TGTGCCAGCAGTCGGGGACTTAGCAATCAGCCCCAGCATTTT. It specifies CASSRGLSNQPQHF. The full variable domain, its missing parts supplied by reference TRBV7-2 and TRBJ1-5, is GAGVSQSPSNKVTEKGKDVELRCDPISGHTALYWYRQSLGQGLEFLIYFQGNSAPDKSGLPSDRFSAERTGGSVSTLTIQRTQQEDSAVYLCASSRGLSNQPQHFGDGTRLSIL.

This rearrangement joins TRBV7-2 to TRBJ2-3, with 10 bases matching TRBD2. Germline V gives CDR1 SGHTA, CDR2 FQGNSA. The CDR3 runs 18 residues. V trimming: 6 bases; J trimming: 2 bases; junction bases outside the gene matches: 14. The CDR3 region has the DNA TGTGCCAGCAGGAAAAGGGTCCCTAGCGGGGGAGCCACAGATACGCAGTATTTT. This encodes CASRKRVPSGGATDTQYF.

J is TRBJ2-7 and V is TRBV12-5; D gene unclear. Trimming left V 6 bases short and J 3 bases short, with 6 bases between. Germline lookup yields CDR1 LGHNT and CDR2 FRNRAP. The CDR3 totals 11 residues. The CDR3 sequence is CASGTGYEQYF. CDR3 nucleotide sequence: TGTGCTAGTGGCACCGGCTACGAGCAGTACTTC. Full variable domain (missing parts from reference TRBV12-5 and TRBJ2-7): DARVTQTPRHKVTEMGQEVTMRCQPILGHNTVFWYRQTMMQGLELLAYFRNRAPLDDSGMPKDRFSAEMPDATLATLKIQPSEPRDSAVYFCASGTGYEQYFGPGTRLTVT.